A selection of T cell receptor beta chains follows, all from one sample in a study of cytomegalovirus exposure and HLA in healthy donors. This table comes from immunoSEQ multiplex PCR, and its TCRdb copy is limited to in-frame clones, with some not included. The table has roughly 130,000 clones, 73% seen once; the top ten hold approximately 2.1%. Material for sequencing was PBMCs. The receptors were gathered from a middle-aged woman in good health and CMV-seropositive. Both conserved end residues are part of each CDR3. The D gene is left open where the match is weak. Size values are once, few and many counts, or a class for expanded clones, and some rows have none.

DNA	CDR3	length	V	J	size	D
TGTGCCAGCAGCTTTCGAAGGGGTCGATCCTACAATGAGCAGTTCTTC	CASSFRRGRSYNEQFF	16	TRBV7-3	TRBJ2-1	NA	NA
TGTGCCGGTAATACAGGGACAGGCTATGGCTACACCTTC	CAGNTGTGYGYTF	13	TRBV30	TRBJ1-2	NA	TRBD1
TGTGCCAGCAGGTTCTCCGGGGAAAGGAAGCCCCTGACGAGCTCTGGAGCTTTCTTT	CASRFSGERKPLTSSGAFF	19	TRBV28	TRBJ1-1	NA	NA
TGTGCCACCAGCAGGGGACGGGGGGGACTGAACACTGAAGCTTTCTTT	CATSRGRGGLNTEAFF	16	TRBV15	TRBJ1-1	NA	NA
TGTGCCAGCAGCTTGCGGGCCTCCTCCTACGAGCAGTACTTC	CASSLRASSYEQYF	14	TRBV7-2	TRBJ2-7	NA	NA
TGTGCCAGCAGCCCACAGGTCCAGGGGCGGACTAATGAAAAACTGTTTTTT	CASSPQVQGRTNEKLFF	17	TRBV27	TRBJ1-4	few	NA
TGTGCCAGTAGTCCCTTTAAGACAGGGGGATACGAGCAGTACTTC	CASSPFKTGGYEQYF	15	TRBV19	TRBJ2-7	NA	TRBD1
TGTGCCAGCAGTCTTCGGTGGGGAGGGGGCTACGAGCAGTACTTC	CASSLRWGGGYEQYF	15	TRBV28	TRBJ2-7	NA	NA
TGTGCCAGCAGCTTGCCAGGGGGAGGCACTGAAGCTTTCTTT	CASSLPGGGTEAFF	14	TRBV13	TRBJ1-1	NA	TRBD1
TGTGCCAGTACCCCGGGTCAGTACCCGGAGACCCAGTACTTC	CASTPGQYPETQYF	14	TRBV19	TRBJ2-5	NA	NA
TGTGCCAGTCATGTGGGGACAGGGAATGGCTACACCTTC	CASHVGTGNGYTF	13	TRBV28	TRBJ1-2	few	TRBD1
TGTGCCAGCAGCCCCGGACAGACCCCCACAGATACGCAGTATTTT	CASSPGQTPTDTQYF	15	TRBV7-3	TRBJ2-3	NA	NA
TGTGCCAGCAGTTACTCGACAGCAACTAATGAAAAACTGTTTTTT	CASSYSTATNEKLFF	15	TRBV6-5	TRBJ1-4	NA	NA
TGCGCCAGCATTAAAGACAGGAAGAACACTGAAGCTTTCTTT	CASIKDRKNTEAFF	14	TRBV10-2	TRBJ1-1	NA	NA
TGTGCCACCAAAGCGGGGCAAAGCACAGATACGCAGTATTTT	CATKAGQSTDTQYF	14	TRBV2	TRBJ2-3	NA	TRBD2
TGTGCCAGCAGCCGCGGACAGCACACTGAAGCTTTCTTT	CASSRGQHTEAFF	13	TRBV7-9	TRBJ1-1	NA	NA
TGTGCCAGCACCCTAAGGGGGACAGCCTCCTACGAGCAGTACTTC	CASTLRGTASYEQYF	15	TRBV6-1	TRBJ2-7	NA	TRBD1
TGTGCCAGTAGTACCCGCGACAGGGGGCGGGGAGCTTTCTTT	CASSTRDRGRGAFF	14	TRBV19	TRBJ1-1	NA	TRBD1
TGTGCCAGCAGTTTAGTGGGACAGGGGAATTTCGGCTACACCTTC	CASSLVGQGNFGYTF	15	TRBV27	TRBJ1-2	NA	TRBD1
TGTGCCAGCAGCTTAGATTGGGGACAGGGAAGGGAGGAGCAGTTCTTC	CASSLDWGQGREEQFF	16	TRBV11-2	TRBJ2-1	NA	TRBD1
TGTGCCAGCAGTGATTGGCGGCGATTAAACTATGGCTACACCTTC	CASSDWRRLNYGYTF	15	TRBV6-1	TRBJ1-2	NA	NA
TGTGCCAGCAGTCCGCAGGGTTCCGGAAACACCATATATTTT	CASSPQGSGNTIYF	14	TRBV5-4	TRBJ1-3	NA	NA
TGTGCCTGGAATCCTTCGCGGACTAGCGGGGTGAACACCGGGGAGCTGTTTTTT	CAWNPSRTSGVNTGELFF	18	TRBV30	TRBJ2-2	NA	TRBD2
TGTGCCAGCAGCTTGACGGACAGGGATGGCTACACCTTC	CASSLTDRDGYTF	13	TRBV7-9	TRBJ1-2	few	TRBD1
TGTGCCTGGAGTTCGACAGGGGCGATCAATCAGCCCCAGCATTTT	CAWSSTGAINQPQHF	15	TRBV30	TRBJ1-5	NA	TRBD1
TGTGCCTGGAGTGTACCCAGGTCCTTAAACACCGGGGAGCTGTTTTTT	CAWSVPRSLNTGELFF	16	TRBV30	TRBJ2-2	once	NA
TGTGCCAGCAGCCGCGGGAGGTGGGAGACCCAGTACTTC	CASSRGRWETQYF	13	TRBV5-8	TRBJ2-5	NA	TRBD2
TGCGCCAGCAGTCCCTTACCAGGGGAGAACACTGAAGCTTTCTTT	CASSPLPGENTEAFF	15	TRBV5-1	TRBJ1-1	NA	NA
TGTGCCAGCAGCCCTCGACAGGGCTCCTACGAGCAGTACTTC	CASSPRQGSYEQYF	14	TRBV7-2	TRBJ2-7	NA	TRBD1
TGCGCCAGCACCTTGGAAGTCGCAGAGAACACTGAAGCTTTCTTT	CASTLEVAENTEAFF	15	TRBV5-1	TRBJ1-1	NA	NA
TGTGCCAGCTCACTGGCAGGCATAGATAGCAATCAGCCCCAGCATTTT	CASSLAGIDSNQPQHF	16	TRBV18	TRBJ1-5	few	NA
TGTGCCAGCAGCTTAATCCTCACCGGGGAGCTGTTTTTT	CASSLILTGELFF	13	TRBV7-3	TRBJ2-2	few	NA
TGCGCCAGCAGACAAAACGCGGACAGGGGGCACCTCTATGGCTACACCTTC	CASRQNADRGHLYGYTF	17	TRBV4-1	TRBJ1-2	NA	TRBD1